The present entry profiles one T cell receptor (beta chain) with its context. The antigen remains undetermined. A roughly 200 ng quantity of DNA, 25,000 to 30,000 T cell genomes, went into the sorted-subset replicate PCRs. Assay used: immunoSEQ multiplex PCR; TCRdb lists only in-frame clones, some missing. The sample carries more than 900,000 clones, approximately 78% recorded once. V lost 5 bases and J lost 4, with 15 bases in between. Germline V gene lookup returns CDR1 SGDLS and CDR2 YYNGEE. The CDR3 is 14 amino acids. The data stem from a study of shared clonotypes between healthy human individuals. Notes on the study in general: Investigators expected sequencing depth to affect clonotype sharing among donors.

Source material: memory CD4+ T cells from PBMCs. Subset: CD45RA-negative fraction. The V call is TRBV9, the J call TRBJ2-5, with D perhaps matching TRBD1 (5 bases). This clonotype originated in a man in his late teens or twenties in good health. Some clones in this sample may be carry-over from other donors' samples. This chain's CDR3 is CASSKGVGSETQYF. The CDR3, as DNA: TGTGCCAGCAGTAAAGGGGTAGGGTCAGAGACCCAGTACTTC.